The 6 T cell receptor beta chains presented below share a single source sample, sequenced in a study of T cell responses to AZD1222 COVID-19 vaccine. Produced via immunoSEQ multiplex PCR; TCRdb's table is partial and in-frame only. Seen here are about 110,000 clones, 81% observed once, and the top ten hold 4% to 5%. Sequencing used peripheral blood, obtained on day 0 of AZD1222 vaccination. The receptors stem from an adult in good health.

The count of this clone is one. The chain has TRBV9 and TRBJ1-6; tentative D call: TRBD1 (5 bases). The CDR3 has 14 amino acids. V was clipped by 6 bases and J by 7 bases, with 14 bases between them. Germline values: CDR1 SGDLS, CDR2 YYNGEE. In DNA form, the CDR3 reads TGTGCCAGCACCCGAGGCGGGGCCAATTCACCCCTCCACTTT. As protein: CASTRGGANSPLHF.

The chain uses TRBV3-1 (or the pseudogene TRBV3-2) and TRBJ2-2, with 8 bases that match TRBD1. The CDR3 length is 15 residues. Per the germline V gene, CDR1 is LGHDT and CDR2 is YNNKEL (reference sequence). After removal of 5 bases from V and 4 bases from J, the junction contained 6 bases not matched to a gene. CDR3 region: CASSESRGRTGELFF. In DNA, the CDR3 is TGTGCCAGCAGCGAAAGCAGGGGGCGCACCGGGGAGCTGTTTTTT.

V is TRBV6-5 and J is TRBJ1-1; D not certain. V gave up 8 bases and J gave up 1 base, with 14 bases separating them. Germline V gene sequence: CDR1 MNHEY, CDR2 SVGAGI. This CDR3 has 14 residues. CDR3 DNA: TGTGCCAGCGATGGGGTCTATCCGAACACTGAAGCTTTCTTT. It translates to CASDGVYPNTEAFF.

This clone was counted a few times. DNA of the CDR3: TGTGCCAGCAGGACAGGGGGACGGGAAAAACTGTTTTTT. Its protein product is CASRTGGREKLFF. This chain links TRBV28 with TRBJ1-4; TRBD1 matches at 9 bases. V shed 6 bases, J shed 8 bases, and the junction held 4 bases outside the gene matches. Looked up from germline, CDR1 is MDHEN and CDR2 is SYDVKM. CDR3 length: 13 residues.

The chain employs TRBV27 and TRBJ2-1; TRBD2 matches 11 bases. The germline V gene encodes CDR1 MNHEY and CDR2 SMNVEV (reference sequence). The CDR3 covers 17 residues. Trimming removed 5 bases from V and 0 bases from J; junction bases left unmatched: 6. CDR3 sequence reads: CASSRLAGRSSYNEQFF. In DNA, the CDR3 is TGTGCCAGCAGTCGACTAGCGGGGAGAAGCTCCTACAATGAGCAGTTCTTC.

The V call is TRBV7-2, the J call TRBJ1-3; no reliable D call. Trimming stripped 3 bases from V and 2 bases from J, with 14 bases between. The CDR3 totals 16 residues. Germline V lookup: CDR1 SGHTA, CDR2 FQGNSA. In nucleotides, the CDR3 is TGTGCCAGCAGCTTGCTATCTGGTGGGGCTGGAAACACCATATATTTT. Translated, it gives CASSLLSGGAGNTIYF.